Each of the 28 T cell receptor beta chains below was sequenced from the same sample in a study of T cell responses to AZD1222 COVID-19 vaccine. The repertoire was sequenced with immunoSEQ multiplex PCR; TCRdb's copy has only in-frame clones and lacks some. The sample lists over 95,000 clones; roughly 90% were seen once. The source was peripheral blood, collected on day 0 of AZD1222 vaccination. These receptors all stem from an adult in good health.

The chain recombines TRBV19 with TRBJ2-1, with 10 positions matching TRBD1. Germline CDR1 and CDR2: LNHDA and SQIVND (reference sequence). This CDR3 has 16 residues. V shed 5 bases, J shed 8 bases, and the junction held 12 bases outside the gene matches. For the CDR3, the DNA is TGTGCCAGTAGTCGAATTCGGACAGGGGGGAGGGATGAGCAGTTCTTC. It translates to CASSRIRTGGRDEQFF.

A single count supports this clone. This sequence joins TRBV29-1 and TRBJ1-2, with D perhaps TRBD1 (6 bases). The V end was cut by 3 bases, the J end by 8 bases, with 13 bases between. Germline V lookup: CDR1 SQVTM, CDR2 ANQGSEA. The CDR3 runs to 12 residues. CDR3 residues: CSVEAGGGGYTF. Written as DNA, the CDR3 is TGCAGCGTTGAGGCGGGGGGCGGCGGCTACACCTTC.

This rearrangement joins TRBV5-5 to TRBJ2-3; TRBD1 matches 7 bases. V shed 2 bases, J shed 4 bases, and the junction held 4 bases outside the gene matches. CDR1 is SGHKS and CDR2 is YYEKEE in the germline V gene (reference sequence). The CDR3 is 14 residues long. The CDR3 region has the DNA TGTGCCAGCAGCTTACCGGGACAGTCAGATACGCAGTATTTT. As protein: CASSLPGQSDTQYF. The complete variable domain, with remaining parts taken from reference TRBV5-5 and TRBJ2-3, reads DAGVTQSPTHLIKTRGQQVTLRCSPISGHKSVSWYQQVLGQGPQFIFQYYEKEERGRGNFPDRFSARQFPNYSSELNVNALLLGDSALYLCASSLPGQSDTQYFGPGTRLTVL.

The rearrangement uses TRBV5-8 and TRBJ2-2; TRBD1 matches 7 bases. Unmatched junction bases numbered 7, after V lost 4 bases and J lost 1 base. CDR3 length equals 16 residues. Germline-derived CDR1 and CDR2 are SGHTS and YDEGEE. CDR3: CASSPGQILNTGELFF. As DNA, the CDR3 is TGTGCCAGCAGCCCGGGACAGATTTTGAACACCGGGGAGCTGTTTTTT.

The chain couples TRBV6-6 to TRBJ2-7; D possibly matches TRBD1 or TRBD2 (5 bases each). Germline CDR1 reads MNHNY; CDR2 reads SVGAGI (reference sequence). Trimming stripped 6 bases from V and 6 bases from J, with 18 bases between. The CDR3 has 14 residues. The CDR3, as DNA: TGTGCCAGCAGCCGTCCGGGACCCTCCGGCGAGCAGTACTTC. Its translation is CASSRPGPSGEQYF.

This clone came up a few times. The chain is built from TRBV19 and TRBJ2-2; the D gene could be TRBD1 or TRBD2 (5 bases each). CDR3 length: 14 amino acids. Germline lookup yields CDR1 LNHDA and CDR2 SQIVND (reference sequence). The V and J ends lost 7 bases and 6 bases respectively, with 15 bases between them. CDR3 residues: CASTRGPYSGELFF. CDR3 in DNA: TGTGCCAGTACCCGGGGACCATACTCCGGGGAGCTGTTTTTT.

The chain uses TRBV7-3 and TRBJ2-3; D is perhaps TRBD2 (7 bases). Between the trimmed V and J ends, which lost 1 base and 2 bases, there was a span of 13 bases. In germline, CDR1 is SGHTA, CDR2 FQGTGA. The CDR3 has 16 amino acids. CDR3 sequence (DNA): TGTGCCAGCAGCTTAAGGGGGGGGGCCCCCACAGATACGCAGTATTTT. Translated, it gives CASSLRGGAPTDTQYF.

The chain carries TRBV7-3 and TRBJ1-2, with D unclear. The CDR3 totals 18 residues. V lost 0 bases to trimming and J lost 4 bases, with 21 bases between them. Germline values: CDR1 SGHTA, CDR2 FQGTGA. This CDR3 is CASSLTAPYNPKFYGYTF. CDR3 nucleotides: TGTGCCAGCAGCTTAACGGCCCCGTACAACCCCAAGTTCTATGGCTACACCTTC.

The chain couples TRBV6-2 or TRBV6-3 to TRBJ2-7; 10 positions match TRBD1. CDR3 length equals 15 residues. V shed 4 bases, J shed 6 bases, and the junction held 9 bases outside the gene matches. Germline V lookup: CDR1 MNHEY, CDR2 SVGEGT. The CDR3 region has the DNA TGTGCCAGCAGTTCTTCCGGGACAGGGGCGAGCGAGCAGTACTTC. This codes for CASSSSGTGASEQYF.

V usage is TRBV7-2 and J usage is TRBJ2-3; D gene unclear. V lost 2 bases and J 6 bases, leaving 15 bases between the germline ends. CDR1 is SGHTA and CDR2 is FQGNSA in the germline V gene. This CDR3 comprises 15 residues. CDR3 sequence reads: CASSLPDELFDTQYF. The CDR3 DNA sequence: TGTGCCAGCAGCTTACCAGATGAGCTTTTCGATACGCAGTATTTT.

J is TRBJ1-2 and V is TRBV11-1; 7 bases agree with TRBD1. This CDR3 has 16 amino acids. Trimming took 5 bases from V and 6 from J; bases not matched to a gene: 15. Germline values: CDR1 SGHAT, CDR2 FQDESV (reference sequence). For the CDR3, the DNA is TGTGCCAGCAGCCTCCTGGCAACAGGGGATTACGATGGCTACACCTTC. Protein: CASSLLATGDYDGYTF.

V is TRBV9 and J is TRBJ1-1; D is unresolved. V was trimmed by 0 bases and J by 1 base, leaving 7 bases between them. The CDR3 covers 14 residues. CDR1 is SGDLS and CDR2 is YYNGEE in the germline V gene. The CDR3 loop reads CASSVALENTEAFF. The CDR3 DNA is TGTGCCAGCAGCGTAGCCCTGGAGAACACTGAAGCTTTCTTT.

The chain combines TRBV6-2 or TRBV6-3 with TRBJ2-5, with 8 nucleotides matching TRBD1. Germline trimming cut 0 bases from V and 2 bases from J; bases unmatched to any gene: 5. The CDR3 covers 16 residues. The germline gives CDR1 MNHEY, CDR2 SVGEGT. CDR3 region: CASSYSGTGSQETQYF. Here the CDR3 DNA reads TGTGCCAGCAGTTACTCGGGGACAGGTTCGCAAGAGACCCAGTACTTC.

V and J are TRBV6-6 and TRBJ1-2; 8 nucleotides agree with TRBD1. This CDR3 spans 16 amino acids. Germline V gene lookup returns CDR1 MNHNY and CDR2 SVGAGI (reference sequence). Germline trimming cut 6 bases from V and 2 bases from J; bases unmatched to any gene: 11. CDR3 loop: CASSPFQGAQNYGYTF. CDR3 coding DNA: TGTGCCAGCAGCCCCTTCCAGGGGGCGCAGAACTATGGCTACACCTTC.

The rearrangement uses TRBV11-3 and TRBJ2-3; D could derive from TRBD1 or TRBD2 (5 bases each). V lost 1 base and J lost 6, with 17 bases in between. The CDR3 consists of 16 residues. Germline CDR1 SGHNT, CDR2 YENEEA. The CDR3 nucleotides read TGTGCCAGCAGCTTAGGGGTCCGGGACGCAAGGGATACGCAGTATTTT. As protein: CASSLGVRDARDTQYF.

This chain uses TRBV3-1 (or the pseudogene TRBV3-2) with TRBJ2-3; 11 bases are a match to TRBD2. The CDR3 extends over 19 amino acids. The V segment lost 0 bases and the J segment 6 bases; nucleotides outside the gene matches: 14. In germline, CDR1 is LGHDT, CDR2 YNNKEL (reference sequence). The CDR3 sequence is CASSQDSWVAGGASDTQYF. The CDR3, as DNA: TGTGCCAGCAGCCAAGATAGTTGGGTAGCGGGGGGGGCCTCGGATACGCAGTATTTT.

This clone has just one count. The chain employs TRBV12-3 or TRBV12-4 and TRBJ1-1; D might be TRBD1 (6 bases). V was shortened by 1 base and J by 14 bases, with 17 bases between the two germline ends. The CDR3 is 13 amino acids. The chain's CDR3 is CASSLVGTPPYFF. As DNA, the CDR3 is TGTGCCAGCAGTTTAGTAGGGACACCTCCTTACTTCTTT.

The chain is built from TRBV7-2 and TRBJ1-2; TRBD1 agrees at 8 bases. Germline-derived CDR1 and CDR2 are SGHTA and FQGNSA. The V segment lost 3 bases and the J segment 4 bases; nucleotides outside the gene matches: 10. The CDR3 length is 16 residues. CDR3 amino acids: CASSLVTGTGGYGYTF. CDR3 bases: TGTGCCAGCAGCTTGGTAACCGGGACAGGCGGCTATGGCTACACCTTC.

J is TRBJ1-3 and V is TRBV21-1; TRBD1, the table's D call, was not compared with the DNA. TRBV21-1 is designated a pseudogene. This CDR3 is built from 15 residues. CDR3 DNA sequence: TGTGCCAGCACCAAGACAGGGTTCTCTGGAAACACCATATATTTT. Translation gives CASTKTGFSGNTIYF.

The gene calls are TRBV25-1 and TRBJ2-3; no reliable D call. This CDR3 has 14 amino acids. The germline V gene encodes CDR1 MGHDK and CDR2 SYGVNS. The V and J ends lost 3 bases and 3 bases respectively, with 10 bases between them. The CDR3 nucleotides read TGTGCCAGCAGTGACAGGCGAATTACAGATACGCAGTATTTT. This gives the protein CASSDRRITDTQYF. Full variable domain (remainder filled in from reference TRBV25-1 and TRBJ2-3): EADIYQTPRYLVIGTGKKITLECSQTMGHDKMYWYQQDPGMELHLIHYSYGVNSTEKGDLSSESTVSRIRTEHFPLTLESARPSHTSQYLCASSDRRITDTQYFGPGTRLTVL.

The chain combines TRBV5-1 with TRBJ1-1; perhaps TRBD1 as D (5 bases). With 6 bases removed from V and 1 base from J, the gap between germline ends came to 10 bases. Germline assignment: CDR1 SGHRS and CDR2 YFSETQ. This CDR3 has 13 residues. The DNA for the CDR3 is TGCGCCAGCACCCATGGACAGAACACTGAAGCTTTCTTT. Protein sequence: CASTHGQNTEAFF.

The J gene is TRBJ2-4, the V gene TRBV7-8; D is perhaps TRBD2 (6 bases). The CDR3 runs 15 residues. Per germline, CDR1 SGHVS and CDR2 FQNEAQ. The germline V and J ends were trimmed by 3 bases and 1 base, with 10 bases remaining between them. The CDR3 reads CASSFGGSAKNIQYF. For the CDR3, the DNA is TGTGCCAGCAGCTTCGGGGGTTCGGCCAAAAACATTCAGTACTTC.

The J gene is TRBJ1-5, the V gene TRBV7-6; the D gene is possibly TRBD1 (5 bases). There are 20 residues in the CDR3. CDR1 is SGHVS and CDR2 is FNYEAQ in the germline V gene. V lost 1 base to trimming and J lost 0 bases, with 22 bases between them. CDR3 amino acids: CASSLVAGSPPSYSNQPQHF. DNA of the CDR3: TGTGCCAGCAGCTTAGTCGCAGGGAGCCCACCCTCATATAGCAATCAGCCCCAGCATTTT.

This rearrangement joins TRBV2 to TRBJ1-2, with D perhaps matching TRBD1 (5 bases). Germline V gene lookup returns CDR1 SNHLY and CDR2 FYNNEI. The CDR3 covers 15 residues. V lost 4 bases and J 1 base, leaving 13 bases between the germline ends. CDR3: CASSAGRALNYGYTF. CDR3 DNA sequence: TGTGCCAGCAGTGCAGGCAGGGCACTTAACTATGGCTACACCTTC.

The V gene is TRBV6-5, the J gene TRBJ1-6; tentative D call: TRBD1 (6 bases). CDR1 and CDR2 from the germline V gene are MNHEY and SVGAGI. The CDR3 runs 16 residues. The germline V and J ends were trimmed by 0 bases and 7 bases, with 13 bases remaining between them. The CDR3 is CASSYSLQGFNSPLHF. CDR3 sequence (DNA): TGTGCCAGCAGTTACTCGTTACAGGGTTTCAATTCACCCCTCCACTTT.

V is TRBV5-1 and J is TRBJ2-2, with 8 bases fitting TRBD1. CDR3 length: 14 residues. Germline CDR1 SGHRS, CDR2 YFSETQ. The J segment lost 4 bases and the V segment lost 2 bases, leaving 1 base of the junction unmatched. The CDR3 here is CASSLGQGTGELFF. The CDR3 bases are TGCGCCAGCAGCTTAGGACAGGGCACCGGGGAGCTGTTTTTT.

V usage is TRBV28 and J usage is TRBJ1-1; a possible D gene is TRBD1 (6 bases). V shed 8 bases and J shed 6 bases, with 28 bases lying between them. CDR3 length: 17 residues. The germline gives CDR1 MDHEN, CDR2 SYDVKM. The CDR3 region is CASLSLLVGGPRSEAFF. The CDR3 nucleotides read TGTGCCAGCTTATCCCTGCTCGTGGGGGGGCCGAGGTCTGAAGCTTTCTTT.

The chain carries TRBV6-2 or TRBV6-3 and TRBJ1-6; TRBD1 aligns across 7 bases. CDR1 and CDR2 (germline): MNHEY, SVGEGT. The CDR3 has 18 residues. V was clipped by 2 bases and J by 0 bases; unmatched bases: 7. This CDR3 reads CASSYPTGFSSYNSPLHF. The DNA for the CDR3 is TGTGCCAGCAGTTACCCGACAGGGTTCAGCTCCTATAATTCACCCCTCCACTTT.